Following are 24 T cell receptor beta chains from one sample sequenced in a study of CD8 T cells in Susac syndrome. Random-hexamer reverse transcription was applied to roughly 0.5 to 1 ug RNA. Using its own MiXCR run on the immunoSEQ multiplex PCR reads, TCRdb lists one record per CDR3 protein. This sample carries 120,000 or so distinct CDR3 sequences, around 94% of them seen once, and the ten largest clones take over 0.1%. Sequencing input: CD4+ T cells from PBMCs. All receptors come from a human donor with multiple sclerosis.

The rearrangement links TRBV27 to TRBJ2-7, with unresolved D. Trimming removed 3 bases at V and 0 bases at J, with 9 bases between. This CDR3 has 14 amino acids. Germline CDR1 reads MNHEY; CDR2 reads SMNVEV (reference sequence). Here the CDR3 DNA reads TGTGCCAGCAGTTTTAGACGGAGCTCCTACGAGCAGTACTTC. Protein product: CASSFRRSSYEQYF.

The genes are TRBV6-2 or TRBV6-3 and TRBJ1-1; D is ambiguous. Germline V gives CDR1 MNHEY, CDR2 SVGEGT. V was cut by 2 bases and J by 0 bases, with 10 bases left in between. The CDR3 is made up of 15 amino acids. In DNA, the CDR3 is TGTGCCAGCAGTTACGATGGAGGTTTGAACACTGAAGCTTTCTTT. Translating gives CASSYDGGLNTEAFF.

The chain combines TRBV4-3 with TRBJ1-2; the D gene is possibly TRBD1 (6 bases). V lost 3 bases to trimming and J lost 3 bases, with 11 bases between them. Germline-derived CDR1 and CDR2 are LGHNA and YSLEER. CDR3 length equals 14 residues. The DNA of the CDR3 is TGCGCCAGCAGCCATCGGACAGCCCACTATGGCTACACCTTC. The encoded protein is CASSHRTAHYGYTF.

The rearrangement joins TRBV5-1 to TRBJ2-1, with 10 bases aligning to TRBD2. The junction had 2 bases not matched to a gene; V was cut back by 2 bases and J by 9 bases. The germline gives CDR1 SGHRS, CDR2 YFSETQ. This CDR3 spans 13 amino acids. CDR3 in amino acids: CASSLLAGTEQFF. For the CDR3, the DNA is TGCGCCAGCAGCTTACTAGCGGGGACTGAGCAGTTCTTC.

As to this clonotype: A read error may account for a junction end that differs from germline. The rearrangement joins TRBV3-1 to TRBJ2-1; the D is unclear. Germline CDR1 and CDR2: LGHDT and YNNKEL (reference sequence). There are 15 residues in the CDR3. CDR3 bases: TGTGCCAGCAGCCAAGTAGGTGGATGGGTTCCCCGCCAAGTCTTC. It codes for CASSQVGGWVPRQVF.

The chain employs TRBV18 and TRBJ2-5; 9 nucleotides line up with TRBD2. CDR3 length: 15 amino acids. Germline V gene lookup returns CDR1 KGHSH and CDR2 LQKENI. After removal of 7 bases from V and 5 bases from J, the junction contained 11 bases not matched to a gene. CDR3 DNA sequence: TGTGCCAGCTTGCGGAATAGCGGGAGTGCGGAGACCCAGTACTTC. Protein sequence: CASLRNSGSAETQYF.

The V gene is TRBV5-1, the J gene TRBJ2-5; TRBD1 aligns across 7 bases. The length of the CDR3 is 13 residues. V lost 3 bases, J lost 8 bases, and 7 bases stayed unmatched. The germline gives CDR1 SGHRS, CDR2 YFSETQ. The CDR3 reads CASSSRDSLTQYF. CDR3 DNA: TGCGCCAGCAGCTCCCGGGACAGCCTCACCCAGTACTTC.

CDR3 protein: CANSDSSYEQYF. For the CDR3, the DNA is TGTGCCAACTCAGACAGTTCCTACGAGCAGTACTTC. This chain links TRBV10-3 with TRBJ2-7; tentative D call: TRBD1 (5 bases). The CDR3 is made up of 12 amino acids. In germline, CDR1 is ENHRY, CDR2 SYGVKD. The V end lost 10 bases, the J end lost 1 base, and 11 bases lay between the germline ends.

The V call is TRBV7-9, the J call TRBJ2-1; 10 bases agree with TRBD1. Germline-derived CDR1 and CDR2 are SEHNR and FQNEAQ (reference sequence). The V gene end was trimmed by 0 bases and the J gene end by 4 bases; junction bases not matched to a gene: 3. CDR3 length: 16 amino acids. CDR3 in DNA: TGTGCCAGCAGCTTAGCGACAGGGGGCAGTTACAATGAGCAGTTCTTC. It encodes CASSLATGGSYNEQFF.

This sequence joins TRBV12-3 or TRBV12-4 and TRBJ2-2; no firm D call. The CDR3 sequence is 15 residues long. The V gene lost 4 bases and the J gene lost 1 base, with 10 bases spanning the gap. The CDR3 nucleotides read TGTGCCAGCAGTTATAGGCCGAGGAACACCGGGGAGCTGTTTTTT. It yields the protein CASSYRPRNTGELFF.

The chain employs TRBV9 and TRBJ2-7, with TRBD2 matching 11 bases. The trim removed 0 bases at V and 1 base at J, leaving 0 bases unmatched. This CDR3 region has 15 residues. Germline CDR1 reads SGDLS; CDR2 reads YYNGEE. CDR3 region: CASSVGLAGSYEQYF. CDR3 DNA: TGTGCCAGCAGCGTAGGACTAGCGGGGTCCTACGAGCAGTACTTC.

The chain has TRBV2 and TRBJ1-2; D may be TRBD1 (5 bases). Between the trimmed V and J ends, which lost 3 bases and 8 bases, there was a span of 10 bases. This CDR3 spans 12 amino acids. The germline V gene encodes CDR1 SNHLY and CDR2 FYNNEI. The CDR3 protein is CASSEGPAGYTF. The CDR3 region has the DNA TGTGCCAGCAGTGAGGGGCCAGCCGGCTACACCTTC.

The V call is TRBV7-9, the J call TRBJ1-3, with 7 bases lining up with TRBD1. The CDR3 loop spans 16 amino acids. V shed 5 bases and J 3 bases; nucleotides not matched to a gene: 10. Looked up from germline, CDR1 is SEHNR and CDR2 is FQNEAQ (reference sequence). CDR3 sequence: CASSRVRQGNGNTIYF. For the CDR3, the DNA is TGTGCCAGCAGCAGGGTTCGACAGGGAAATGGAAACACCATATATTTT.

V and J are TRBV3-1 and TRBJ2-3; D gene unclear. This CDR3 contains 13 residues. The germline V gene encodes CDR1 LGHDT and CDR2 YNNKEL (reference sequence). Trimming cost V 0 bases and J 2 bases, with 3 bases left between them. The DNA for the CDR3 is TGTGCCAGCAGCCAAGAGGACACAGATACGCAGTATTTT. Residues: CASSQEDTDTQYF.

V is TRBV7-2 and J is TRBJ2-5; 8 positions match TRBD2. The germline V gene encodes CDR1 SGHTA and CDR2 FQGNSA. The CDR3 spans 15 residues. V lost 5 bases to trimming and J lost 5 bases; unmatched junction nucleotides: 10. Written as DNA, the CDR3 is TGTGCCAGCAGCCCCCCCGGGGGGGCGCGGGAGACCCAGTACTTC. Protein: CASSPPGGARETQYF.

This chain connects TRBV27 to TRBJ1-5, with unresolved D. The CDR3 is 15 residues long. Germline V gives CDR1 MNHEY, CDR2 SMNVEV (reference sequence). V dropped 6 bases and J dropped 0 bases, with 12 bases sitting between them. CDR3 protein: CASRPTEYSNQPQHF. The DNA of the CDR3 is TGTGCCAGCAGACCCACGGAATATAGCAATCAGCCCCAGCATTTT.

V usage is TRBV5-1 and J usage is TRBJ1-1; D gene ambiguous. The V and J ends lost 1 base and 2 bases respectively, with 12 bases between them. CDR3 size: 15 residues. Germline CDR1 is SGHRS and CDR2 is YFSETQ. The CDR3 sequence is CASSLPGSVNTEAFF. The CDR3 coding sequence is TGCGCCAGCAGCTTGCCAGGCTCGGTTAACACTGAAGCTTTCTTT.

The chain combines TRBV20-1 with TRBJ2-7, with TRBD1 matching over 7 bases. The V and J ends lost 5 bases and 3 bases, in that order; junction bases with no gene match: 4. CDR3 size: 12 residues. CDR1 is DFQATT and CDR2 is SNEGSKA in the germline V gene (reference sequence). The CDR3 DNA follows: TGCAGTGCTCAAGGGACAGACTACGAGCAGTACTTC. Protein product: CSAQGTDYEQYF.

In its sample, this clonotype was seen a few times. The CDR3 sequence is CASSLETGSNSPLHF. Here the CDR3 DNA reads TGCGCCAGCAGCTTGGAGACAGGGAGCAATTCACCCCTCCACTTT. This chain links TRBV5-1 with TRBJ1-6; 7 bases match TRBD1. The CDR3 is 15 amino acids. Looked up from germline, CDR1 is SGHRS and CDR2 is YFSETQ. The ends lost 0 bases at V and 7 bases at J; junction bases unmatched: 4.

The V and J genes are TRBV5-1 and TRBJ1-1; the D gene is possibly TRBD1 (5 bases). This CDR3 has 14 amino acids. V was clipped by 6 bases and J by 5 bases, with 17 bases between them. The germline V gene has CDR1 SGHRS and CDR2 YFSETQ. The CDR3 spells CASNVRGDETEAFF. CDR3 DNA: TGCGCCAGCAACGTGAGGGGTGATGAGACTGAAGCTTTCTTT.

The J gene is TRBJ2-3, the V gene TRBV25-1; D is uncertain. Germline V CDR1 and CDR2: MGHDK, SYGVNS. The CDR3 has 15 residues. The V and J ends lost 8 bases and 7 bases respectively, with 22 bases between them. CDR3 nucleotides: TGTGCCAGCGCCCCTCCCCGGGTAGGAGTGCATACGCAGTATTTT. Its protein is CASAPPRVGVHTQYF.

This clonotype was detected once. V gene TRBV7-9 combines with J gene TRBJ2-1; 7 nucleotides match TRBD2. The CDR3 sequence is 17 residues long. V lost 2 bases, J lost 7 bases, and 14 bases stayed unmatched. Germline-derived CDR1 and CDR2 are SEHNR and FQNEAQ (reference sequence). Here the CDR3 reads CASSLLGGSKGRNEQFF. DNA of the CDR3: TGTGCCAGCAGCTTATTGGGAGGGAGTAAGGGTAGGAATGAGCAGTTCTTC.

The chain employs TRBV9 and TRBJ1-2, with TRBD1 identical over 9 bases. The V and J ends lost 2 bases and 6 bases, in that order; junction bases with no gene match: 8. CDR1 is SGDLS, CDR2 YYNGEE, per germline. The CDR3 is 15 amino acids. CDR3 coding DNA: TGTGCCAGCAGCGTGGGACAGGGAGGAATTGATGGCTACACCTTC. This gives the protein CASSVGQGGIDGYTF.

The rearrangement joins TRBV30 to TRBJ2-7, with 9 bases identical to TRBD1. J lost 4 bases, V lost 3 bases, and 13 bases had no gene match. The CDR3 is made up of 16 amino acids. Per germline, CDR1 GTSNPN and CDR2 SVGIG (reference sequence). The CDR3 sequence is CAWRSRDRDFSYEQYF. The CDR3 nucleotides are TGTGCCTGGAGGTCTCGGGACAGGGACTTTTCATACGAGCAGTACTTC.